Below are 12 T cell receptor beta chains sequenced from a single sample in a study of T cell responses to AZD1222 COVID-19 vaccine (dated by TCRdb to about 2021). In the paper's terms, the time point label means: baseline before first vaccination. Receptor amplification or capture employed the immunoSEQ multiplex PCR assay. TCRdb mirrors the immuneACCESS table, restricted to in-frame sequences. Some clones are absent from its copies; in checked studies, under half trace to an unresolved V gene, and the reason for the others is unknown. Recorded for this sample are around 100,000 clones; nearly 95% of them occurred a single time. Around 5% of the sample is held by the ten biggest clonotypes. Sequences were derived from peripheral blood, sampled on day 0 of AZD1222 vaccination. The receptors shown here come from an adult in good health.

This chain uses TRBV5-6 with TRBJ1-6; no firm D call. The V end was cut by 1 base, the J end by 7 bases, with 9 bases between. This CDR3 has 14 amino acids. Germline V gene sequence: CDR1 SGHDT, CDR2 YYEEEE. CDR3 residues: CASSLLYQNSPLHF. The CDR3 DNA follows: TGTGCCAGCAGCTTGCTTTACCAGAATTCACCCCTCCACTTT.

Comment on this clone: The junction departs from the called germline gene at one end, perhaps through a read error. CDR3 sequence reads: CASSTPGQGSSF. In nucleotides, the CDR3 is TGTGCCAGCAGTACTCCGGGACAGGGGTCCTCTTTC. This chain connects TRBV6-6 to TRBJ1-1, with 10 bases aligning to TRBD1. Per germline, CDR1 MNHNY and CDR2 SVGAGI (reference sequence). The CDR3 covers 12 residues.

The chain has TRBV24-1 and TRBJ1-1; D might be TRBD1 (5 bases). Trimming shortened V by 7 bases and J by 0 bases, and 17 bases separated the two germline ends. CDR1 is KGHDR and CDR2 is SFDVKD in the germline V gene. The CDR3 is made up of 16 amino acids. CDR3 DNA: TGTGCCACCAGGCATCCGGGACGACGCATGAACACTGAAGCTTTCTTT. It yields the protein CATRHPGRRMNTEAFF.

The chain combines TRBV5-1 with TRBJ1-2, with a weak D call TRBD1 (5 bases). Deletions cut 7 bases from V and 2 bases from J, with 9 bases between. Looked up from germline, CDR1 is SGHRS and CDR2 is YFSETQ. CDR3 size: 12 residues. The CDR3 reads CASRRGNYGYTF. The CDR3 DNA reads TGCGCCAGCCGGCGGGGGAACTATGGCTACACCTTC.

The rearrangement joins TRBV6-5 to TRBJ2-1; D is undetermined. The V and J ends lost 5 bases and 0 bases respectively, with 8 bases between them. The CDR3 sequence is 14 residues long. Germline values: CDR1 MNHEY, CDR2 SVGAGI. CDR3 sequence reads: CASSLRSSYNEQFF. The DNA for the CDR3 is TGTGCCAGCAGTCTCAGAAGCTCCTACAATGAGCAGTTCTTC.

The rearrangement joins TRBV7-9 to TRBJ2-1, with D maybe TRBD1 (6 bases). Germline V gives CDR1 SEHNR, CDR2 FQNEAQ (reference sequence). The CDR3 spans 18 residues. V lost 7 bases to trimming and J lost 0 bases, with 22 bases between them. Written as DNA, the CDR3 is TGTGCCAGCACTCTGGGGGCAGAGGCTGGCAACTCCTACAATGAGCAGTTCTTC. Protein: CASTLGAEAGNSYNEQFF.

The CDR3 spells CATSDWTGQGNEQFF. The DNA of the CDR3 is TGTGCCACCAGTGATTGGACAGGCCAGGGCAATGAGCAGTTCTTC. The chain couples TRBV24-1 to TRBJ2-1; 7 bases match TRBD1. V lost 2 bases, J lost 6 bases, and 6 bases stayed unmatched. Germline V lookup: CDR1 KGHDR, CDR2 SFDVKD. The CDR3 has 15 amino acids.

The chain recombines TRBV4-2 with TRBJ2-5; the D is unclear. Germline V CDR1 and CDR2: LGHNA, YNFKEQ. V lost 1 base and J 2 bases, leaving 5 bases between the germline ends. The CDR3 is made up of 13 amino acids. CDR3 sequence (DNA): TGTGCCAGCAGCCAAGGAGGTCAAGAGACCCAGTACTTC. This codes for CASSQGGQETQYF.

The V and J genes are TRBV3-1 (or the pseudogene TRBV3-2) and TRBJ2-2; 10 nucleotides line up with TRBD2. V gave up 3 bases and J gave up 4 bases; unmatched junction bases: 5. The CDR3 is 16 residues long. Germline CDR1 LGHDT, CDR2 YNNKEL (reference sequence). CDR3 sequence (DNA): TGTGCCAGCAGCCACCTGAGCGGGAGGGGCACCGGGGAGCTGTTTTTT. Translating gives CASSHLSGRGTGELFF.

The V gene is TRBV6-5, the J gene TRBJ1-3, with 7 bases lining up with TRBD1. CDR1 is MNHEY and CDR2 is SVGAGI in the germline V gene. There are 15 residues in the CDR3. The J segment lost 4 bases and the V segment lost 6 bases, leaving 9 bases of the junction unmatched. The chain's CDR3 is CASRPGGTGGNTIYF. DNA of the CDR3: TGTGCCAGCAGGCCAGGGGGAACAGGAGGAAACACCATATATTTT.

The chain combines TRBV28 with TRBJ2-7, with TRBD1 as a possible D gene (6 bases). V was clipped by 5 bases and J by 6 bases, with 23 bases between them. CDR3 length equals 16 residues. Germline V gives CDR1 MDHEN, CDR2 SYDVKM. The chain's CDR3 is CASSQRPGRGRGEQYF. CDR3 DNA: TGTGCCAGCAGTCAACGCCCGGGCAGGGGAAGAGGCGAGCAGTACTTC.

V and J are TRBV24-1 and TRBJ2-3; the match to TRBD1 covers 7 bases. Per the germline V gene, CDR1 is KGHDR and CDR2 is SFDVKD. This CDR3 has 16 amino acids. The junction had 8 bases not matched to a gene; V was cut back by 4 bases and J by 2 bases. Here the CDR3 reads CATSDPGTDATDTQYF. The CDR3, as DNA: TGTGCCACCAGTGACCCCGGGACAGACGCCACAGATACGCAGTATTTT.